Below are 18 T cell receptor beta chains sequenced from a single sample in a study of blood T cells in healthy people across ages (dated by TCRdb to between 2015 and 2017). Libraries were prepared through 5' RACE. The second PCR ran for roughly 7 to 12 cycles and used a J-beta primer mix along with a sample-barcoded 5' primer. The public reads were quality trimmed at Q25 with fastp and then assembled into clones with MiXCR by TCRdb, keeping productive beta chains. Records with the same CDR3 protein are collapsed into one entry carrying the most frequent genes and DNA. The sample yields 1.5 million to 2 million distinct CDR3 sequences; around 42% were counted once. The ten largest clones take up 23% of the sample. Input material: blood. Source of these receptors: a human donor in good health.

The genes are TRBV6-1 and TRBJ2-4; 12 bases are a match to TRBD2. This CDR3 has 18 residues. V dropped 6 bases and J dropped 4; count of bases not matched to a gene: 13. Germline CDR1 MNHNS, CDR2 SASEGT. Here the CDR3 reads CASSFGRLAGDHKNIQYF. In DNA, the CDR3 is TGTGCCAGCAGCTTTGGACGACTAGCGGGGGATCATAAAAACATTCAGTACTTC.

V and J are TRBV4-3 and TRBJ1-2; D perhaps matches TRBD1 (6 bases). The CDR3 runs to 15 residues. The V gene lost 0 bases and the J gene lost 3 bases, with 11 bases spanning the gap. Germline CDR1 and CDR2: LGHNA and YSLEER. The CDR3 loop is CASSQDKDSYYGYTF. The CDR3 nucleotides read TGCGCCAGCAGCCAAGATAAGGACAGCTACTATGGCTACACCTTC.

This clonotype was picked up one time. This chain connects TRBV10-3 to TRBJ1-1; D not resolved. Germline V gives CDR1 ENHRY, CDR2 SYGVKD. The CDR3 runs 14 residues. The germline V and J ends were trimmed by 10 bases and 0 bases, with 15 bases remaining between them. The CDR3 DNA follows: TGTGCCACCTTTTCAGAAATAATGAACACTGAAGCTTTCTTT. It encodes CATFSEIMNTEAFF.

Written as DNA, the CDR3 is TGTGCCATCAGTGCTTGGGATTCCTACAATGAGCAGTTCTTC. This translates into CAISAWDSYNEQFF. The gene calls are TRBV10-3 and TRBJ2-1, with D unclear. The germline V and J ends were trimmed by 4 bases and 1 base, with 8 bases remaining between them. CDR1 ENHRY and CDR2 SYGVKD come from the germline V gene. CDR3 length equals 14 residues.

The chain joins TRBV7-6 to TRBJ2-4, with D perhaps matching TRBD2 (5 bases). The DNA end lines up better with TRBJ2-7; the J call may be wrong. Germline V gene data show CDR1 as SGHVS and CDR2 as FNYEAQ. This CDR3 comprises 16 residues. CDR3 in amino acids: CASSLSAGSQAYEQYF. In DNA form, the CDR3 reads TGTGCCAGCAGCTTATCTGCGGGTTCTCAGGCCTACGAGCAGTACTTC.

In this sample, this clonotype turned up a few times. The V and J genes are TRBV2 and TRBJ2-4; a possible D gene is TRBD2 (5 bases). The end of the DNA aligns better with TRBJ2-7, so the J call may be wrong. Looked up from germline, CDR1 is SNHLY and CDR2 is FYNNEI. This CDR3 comprises 13 residues. This CDR3 is CASSVERVYEQYF. The CDR3 DNA follows: TGTGCCAGCAGTGTAGAGAGGGTATACGAGCAGTACTTC.

There are a few counts of this clonotype. The chain employs TRBV4-3 and TRBJ1-2, with D possibly matching TRBD1 (5 bases). V was clipped by 4 bases and J by 5 bases, with 20 bases between them. CDR3 length: 16 residues. Germline values: CDR1 LGHNA, CDR2 YSLEER. The CDR3 coding sequence is TGCGCCAGCAGCCTATCGGGCAGGGTGGTAGGGTATGGCTACACCTTC. Amino acids: CASSLSGRVVGYGYTF.

The chain is built from TRBV20-1 and TRBJ2-1; D uncertain. Germline values: CDR1 DFQATT, CDR2 SNEGSKA (reference sequence). The CDR3 has 11 residues. The V and J ends lost 7 bases and 5 bases respectively, with 9 bases between them. Here the CDR3 reads CSVLGDNEQFF. The CDR3 region has the DNA TGCAGTGTGCTTGGAGACAATGAGCAGTTCTTC.

This clonotype has more than one count but fewer than ten. The genes are TRBV6-5 and TRBJ2-7; D is possibly TRBD2 (5 bases). The CDR3 loop spans 11 amino acids. V was clipped by 11 bases and J by 2 bases, with 10 bases between them. Germline V gene data show CDR1 as MNHEY and CDR2 as SVGAGI. CDR3 nucleotide sequence: TGTGCCGGACTCTTAACCTACGAGCAGTACTTC. As protein: CAGLLTYEQYF.

V and J are TRBV11-2 and TRBJ1-1; TRBD1 aligns across 7 bases. With V trimmed by 5 bases and J by 8 bases, 14 bases remained unmatched. The CDR3 contains 15 residues. Germline V CDR1 and CDR2: SGHAT, FQNNGV. The CDR3 is CASSSSRGGGGEAFF. The CDR3 DNA reads as TGTGCCAGCAGCAGCTCTCGAGGAGGGGGCGGAGAAGCTTTCTTT.

The genes are TRBV12-3 or TRBV12-4 and TRBJ2-7; weak D call: TRBD2 (5 bases). The CDR3 is 15 amino acids. V lost 4 bases and J lost 0, with 13 bases in between. The CDR3 DNA sequence: TGTGCCAGCAGTTATCGGGGAGCAAGCTCCTACGAGCAGTACTTC. Its translation is CASSYRGASSYEQYF.

The sample holds a few counts of this clonotype. The rearrangement joins TRBV6-2 or TRBV6-3 to TRBJ1-5; D gene unclear. The CDR3 covers 12 residues. The V end was cut by 10 bases, the J end by 4 bases, with 11 bases between. In germline, CDR1 is MNHEY, CDR2 SVGEGT. CDR3 nucleotide sequence: TGTGCCACCGGCCCGTCTAATCAGCCCCAGCATTTT. This encodes CATGPSNQPQHF.

This clonotype was seen only a few times. The CDR3 loop is CSARDSWGIGSYNEQFF. The CDR3 coding sequence is TGCAGTGCTAGAGATAGTTGGGGCATAGGATCCTACAATGAGCAGTTCTTC. V is TRBV20-1 and J is TRBJ2-1; TRBD1 might be the D (5 bases). V lost 0 bases and J lost 1, with 16 bases in between. The germline V gene has CDR1 DFQATT and CDR2 SNEGSKA (reference sequence). This CDR3 is 17 amino acids long.

The V and J genes are TRBV4-2 and TRBJ1-2, with D maybe TRBD1 (6 bases). The germline V and J ends were trimmed by 3 bases and 7 bases, with 18 bases remaining between them. This CDR3 has 15 residues. Germline CDR1 reads LGHNA; CDR2 reads YNFKEQ. The CDR3 DNA sequence: TGTGCCAGCAGCCACAATAGACAGGACCTTTCTGGCTACACCTTC. Translated: CASSHNRQDLSGYTF.

This clonotype was recorded only once. CDR3 in DNA: TGCAGTGCTAGGAGCGGGATGTTGGCAGATACGCAGTATTTT. Protein: CSARSGMLADTQYF. The chain carries TRBV20-1 and TRBJ2-3; 7 nucleotides agree with TRBD2. Germline V gene data show CDR1 as DFQATT and CDR2 as SNEGSKA (reference sequence). The CDR3 has 14 residues. The V and J ends lost 3 bases and 4 bases, in that order; junction bases with no gene match: 7.

The chain is built from TRBV7-9 and TRBJ1-5; D might be TRBD1 (5 bases). There are 17 residues in the CDR3. Trimming stripped 3 bases from V and 5 bases from J, with 20 bases between. Germline CDR1 SEHNR, CDR2 FQNEAQ (reference sequence). CDR3 residues: CASSFTGVQAGDQPQHF. The CDR3 DNA reads as TGTGCCAGCAGCTTCACGGGGGTGCAGGCCGGGGATCAGCCCCAGCATTTT.

The V call is TRBV27, the J call TRBJ2-7; 8 bases match TRBD2. The V and J ends lost 4 bases and 7 bases, in that order; junction bases with no gene match: 15. Germline CDR1 reads MNHEY; CDR2 reads SMNVEV (reference sequence). CDR3 length: 16 residues. DNA for the CDR3: TGTGCCAGCAGTTACGGTACCGGGGGGGCTCGTCGGGAGCAGTACTTC. Protein: CASSYGTGGARREQYF.

This chain joins TRBV5-1 and TRBJ2-7, with D possibly being TRBD1 (7 bases). V gave up 4 bases and J gave up 5 bases, with 16 bases separating them. Germline V gives CDR1 SGHRS, CDR2 YFSETQ. CDR3 length equals 14 residues. The CDR3 nucleotides are TGCGCCAGCAGCCCCAATACAGGGGAGGACGAGCAGTACTTC. Its translation: CASSPNTGEDEQYF.